Listed below are T cell receptor beta chains from one sample, sequenced in a study of shared T cell receptors in the human thymus. The table came from immunoSEQ multiplex PCR; TCRdb's copy has only in-frame clones and leaves some out. This table has almost 550,000 clones, about four fifths appearing once. These sequences were also reported in another study, on human thymus T cells.

The source material was thymocytes. These receptors all stem from a boy in the first two years of life with a congenital heart defect. The CDR3 runs from the conserved cysteine through the conserved F or W. A D gene is named only where the DNA matches it firmly. Expanded clones get a size class; other rows say once, few or many, or leave the size out.

CDR3: CAWSPRGRTWVYEQYF
DNA: TGTGCCTGGAGCCCCAGGGGGAGGACATGGGTCTACGAGCAGTACTTC
size: -
D: -
J: TRBJ2-7
V: TRBV30

CDR3: CASTPFGTDGRNEQYF
DNA: TGTGCCAGCACCCCCTTTGGGACAGATGGCCGGAACGAGCAGTACTTC
size: -
D: TRBD1
J: TRBJ2-7
V: TRBV27

CDR3: CATSRVGGRPGGYTF
DNA: TGTGCCACCAGCAGAGTGGGAGGACGGCCAGGTGGCTACACCTTC
size: -
D: -
J: TRBJ1-2
V: TRBV15

CDR3: CASSRQGYNEQFF
DNA: TGTGCCAGCAGTCGACAGGGATACAATGAGCAGTTCTTC
size: -
D: TRBD1
J: TRBJ2-1
V: TRBV5-6

CDR3: CASSGSPLAYSSYEQYF
DNA: TGTGCCAGCAGTGGGTCCCCTCTAGCGTATAGCTCCTACGAGCAGTACTTC
size: -
D: -
J: TRBJ2-7
V: TRBV27

CDR3: CASSERGQQPQHF
DNA: TGTGCCAGCAGTGAGCGGGGGCAACAGCCCCAGCATTTT
size: -
D: -
J: TRBJ1-5
V: TRBV6-1

CDR3: CASSYPPGGNTEAFF
DNA: TGTGCCAGCAGCTACCCCCCAGGGGGCAACACTGAAGCTTTCTTT
size: -
D: TRBD1
J: TRBJ1-1
V: TRBV7-9

CDR3: CAWSVLAPWGKNIQYF
DNA: TGTGCCTGGAGTGTACTAGCACCCTGGGGCAAAAACATTCAGTACTTC
size: -
D: -
J: TRBJ2-4
V: TRBV30

CDR3: CASSPFGTRGYEQYF
DNA: TGTGCCAGCAGCCCATTCGGGACTAGGGGCTACGAGCAGTACTTC
size: -
D: TRBD2
J: TRBJ2-7
V: TRBV27

CDR3: CASRTPLAAVNNEQFF
DNA: TGTGCCAGCAGAACACCTCTAGCGGCCGTAAACAATGAGCAGTTCTTC
size: -
D: TRBD2
J: TRBJ2-1
V: TRBV28

CDR3: CASSLVGRELFF
DNA: TGTGCCAGCAGTTTAGTCGGGAGGGAACTGTTTTTT
size: -
D: -
J: TRBJ1-4
V: TRBV28

CDR3: CASSQNGSTDTQYF
DNA: TGTGCCAGCAGCCAAAACGGTAGCACAGATACGCAGTATTTT
size: -
D: -
J: TRBJ2-3
V: TRBV14

CDR3: CSVEYLADYNEQFF
DNA: TGCAGCGTTGAATATCTAGCGGACTACAATGAGCAGTTCTTC
size: -
D: TRBD2
J: TRBJ2-1
V: TRBV29-1

CDR3: CASTDTYSGNTIYF
DNA: TGTGCCAGTACCGACACCTACTCTGGAAACACCATATATTTT
size: -
D: -
J: TRBJ1-3
V: TRBV19

CDR3: CASSYRGEGENEQFF
DNA: TGTGCCAGCAGTTATCGTGGGGAGGGGGAAAATGAGCAGTTCTTC
size: -
D: -
J: TRBJ2-1
V: TRBV27

CDR3: CASSQGTMDTQYF
DNA: TGTGCCAGCAGCCAAGGGACTATGGATACGCAGTATTTT
size: -
D: TRBD2
J: TRBJ2-3
V: TRBV5-5

CDR3: CASSQKDGGLSQQYF
DNA: TGCGCCAGCAGCCAAAAGGACGGAGGATTGTCGCAGCAGTACTTC
size: -
D: -
J: TRBJ2-7
V: TRBV4-3

CDR3: CASSLLVGSGRNNEQFF
DNA: TGCGCCAGCAGCCTCCTGGTGGGGAGCGGGAGGAACAATGAGCAGTTCTTC
size: -
D: TRBD2
J: TRBJ2-1
V: TRBV5-1

CDR3: CASSQDALAGERADTQYF
DNA: TGCGCCAGCAGCCAAGATGCTCTAGCGGGAGAGAGGGCAGATACGCAGTATTTT
size: -
D: TRBD2
J: TRBJ2-3
V: TRBV4-3

CDR3: CASSQGCPPGSEQYF
DNA: TGTGCCAGCAGCCAAGGGTGCCCTCCCGGGAGCGAGCAGTACTTC
size: few
D: -
J: TRBJ2-7
V: TRBV4-2

CDR3: CASSNWTGGTQYF
DNA: TGTGCCAGCAGCAACTGGACAGGCGGGACCCAGTACTTC
size: -
D: TRBD1
J: TRBJ2-5
V: TRBV11-3

CDR3: CSGSGTSSYNEQFF
DNA: TGCAGCGGATCCGGGACTAGCTCCTACAATGAGCAGTTCTTC
size: -
D: TRBD2
J: TRBJ2-1
V: TRBV29-1

CDR3: CASSEFGQGGNQPQHF
DNA: TGCGCCAGCAGTGAGTTCGGACAGGGTGGCAATCAGCCCCAGCATTTT
size: -
D: TRBD1
J: TRBJ1-5
V: TRBV10-2

CDR3: CASRGRAGADTQYF
DNA: TGCGCCAGCAGGGGCAGGGCAGGGGCAGATACGCAGTATTTT
size: -
D: -
J: TRBJ2-3
V: TRBV10-2

CDR3: CASETGELFF
DNA: TGTGCCAGCGAGACCGGGGAGCTGTTTTTT
size: -
D: -
J: TRBJ2-2
V: TRBV6-1

CDR3: CASSQSSAGEQYF
DNA: TGTGCCAGCAGCCAATCCTCTGCGGGGGAGCAGTACTTC
size: -
D: -
J: TRBJ2-7
V: TRBV14

CDR3: CASSQVSDRSSYEQYF
DNA: TGTGCCAGCAGCCAAGTCTCTGACAGGAGCTCCTACGAGCAGTACTTC
size: -
D: -
J: TRBJ2-7
V: TRBV4-2

CDR3: CSEGARDTEAFF
DNA: TGCAGCGAGGGGGCTCGGGACACTGAAGCTTTCTTT
size: few
D: TRBD1
J: TRBJ1-1
V: TRBV29-1

CDR3: CASSQDGSQDSYNEQFF
DNA: TGTGCCAGCAGCCAAGATGGGTCCCAGGACTCCTACAATGAGCAGTTCTTC
size: -
D: -
J: TRBJ2-1
V: TRBV14

CDR3: CASSLAAYRGETQYF
DNA: TGTGCCAGCAGCTTGGCAGCCTACAGGGGCGAGACCCAGTACTTC
size: -
D: TRBD1
J: TRBJ2-5
V: TRBV5-4

CDR3: CASRPRSGRIYEQYF
DNA: TGTGCCAGCAGACCTCGGTCAGGAAGGATCTACGAGCAGTACTTC
size: -
D: -
J: TRBJ2-7
V: TRBV11-3

CDR3: CASSLTGDSSYNEQFF
DNA: TGTGCCAGCAGCTTAACCGGGGACAGCTCCTACAATGAGCAGTTCTTC
size: -
D: TRBD1
J: TRBJ2-1
V: TRBV7-3

CDR3: CASTPRGLAGVYNEQFF
DNA: TGTGCCAGTACCCCCCGGGGACTAGCGGGAGTTTACAATGAGCAGTTCTTC
size: -
D: TRBD2
J: TRBJ2-1
V: TRBV9

CDR3: CASSPMTGGTNEKLFF
DNA: TGTGCCAGCAGTCCCATGACAGGGGGGACTAATGAAAAACTGTTTTTT
size: -
D: TRBD1
J: TRBJ1-4
V: TRBV28

CDR3: CASSLLRTVEAFF
DNA: TGTGCCAGCAGTTTATTGCGGACAGTAGAAGCTTTCTTT
size: few
D: -
J: TRBJ1-1
V: TRBV28

CDR3: CASRGGGGEPSYNEQFF
DNA: TGTGCCAGCAGAGGGGGTGGGGGGGAACCCTCCTACAATGAGCAGTTCTTC
size: few
D: -
J: TRBJ2-1
V: TRBV7-2

CDR3: CASIAYIWNGYTF
DNA: TGTGCCAGCATAGCTTATATCTGGAATGGCTACACCTTC
size: -
D: -
J: TRBJ1-2
V: TRBV27

CDR3: CASSLFPSGRADTQYF
DNA: TGTGCCAGCAGCTTATTCCCTTCCGGGAGGGCAGATACGCAGTATTTT
size: -
D: TRBD2
J: TRBJ2-3
V: TRBV7-6

CDR3: CASSQDSPPGYNEQFF
DNA: TGTGCCAGCAGCCAAGATTCCCCGCCAGGATACAATGAGCAGTTCTTC
size: -
D: -
J: TRBJ2-1
V: TRBV4-2

CDR3: CASSEWEGLYNEQFF
DNA: TGTGCCAGCAGTGAATGGGAGGGCCTCTACAATGAGCAGTTCTTC
size: -
D: TRBD2
J: TRBJ2-1
V: TRBV25-1

CDR3: CASSPNGRDTGELFF
DNA: TGTGCCAGCAGCCCAAACGGGAGAGATACCGGGGAGCTGTTTTTT
size: -
D: -
J: TRBJ2-2
V: TRBV9

CDR3: CASSIDNRGADTQYF
DNA: TGTGCCAGTAGTATAGATAACAGGGGGGCAGATACGCAGTATTTT
size: once
D: TRBD1
J: TRBJ2-3
V: TRBV19

CDR3: CATSTSGYEQYF
DNA: TGTGCCACCAGCACGAGTGGCTACGAGCAGTACTTC
size: -
D: -
J: TRBJ2-7
V: TRBV15

CDR3: CASSVGTVGGGYSNQPQHF
DNA: TGTGCCAGCAGTGTTGGGACTGTAGGGGGCGGATATAGCAATCAGCCCCAGCATTTT
size: few
D: TRBD1
J: TRBJ1-5
V: TRBV2

CDR3: CASSLQGMNTEAFF
DNA: TGCGCCAGCAGCTTACAGGGCATGAACACTGAAGCTTTCTTT
size: -
D: -
J: TRBJ1-1
V: TRBV5-1

CDR3: CASQGGMYEQFF
DNA: TGTGCCAGCCAGGGTGGGATGTATGAGCAGTTCTTC
size: -
D: -
J: TRBJ2-1
V: TRBV30

CDR3: CASGWEATEAFF
DNA: TGTGCTAGTGGCTGGGAGGCCACTGAAGCTTTCTTT
size: -
D: -
J: TRBJ1-1
V: TRBV12-5

CDR3: CASSDRGDEQFF
DNA: TGTGCCAGCAGCGACAGGGGTGATGAGCAGTTCTTC
size: -
D: TRBD1
J: TRBJ2-1
V: TRBV9

CDR3: CASSPGVAGGDEQFF
DNA: TGTGCCAGCAGCCCGGGTGTGGCGGGGGGGGATGAGCAGTTCTTC
size: -
D: TRBD2
J: TRBJ2-1
V: TRBV4-2

CDR3: CASSVVEGAGDTQYF
DNA: TGTGCCAGCAGCGTAGTGGAGGGGGCAGGAGATACGCAGTATTTT
size: -
D: -
J: TRBJ2-3
V: TRBV9

CDR3: CASSQETNWVGSQPQHF
DNA: TGCGCCAGCAGCCAAGAGACGAACTGGGTGGGCAGTCAGCCCCAGCATTTT
size: -
D: -
J: TRBJ1-5
V: TRBV4-1

CDR3: CASSFKPFRGYNEQFF
DNA: TGTGCCAGCAGCTTCAAGCCCTTCCGGGGTTACAATGAGCAGTTCTTC
size: once
D: -
J: TRBJ2-1
V: TRBV7-6

CDR3: CASSLGGEIIQETQYF
DNA: TGTGCCAGCAGCCTAGGGGGGGAGATCATACAAGAGACCCAGTACTTC
size: once
D: -
J: TRBJ2-5
V: TRBV7-9

CDR3: CASSQGTSGYTTDTQYF
DNA: TGCGCCAGCAGCCAAGGGACTAGCGGGTATACCACAGATACGCAGTATTTT
size: -
D: TRBD2
J: TRBJ2-3
V: TRBV4-1

CDR3: CASSLAGVERTDTQYF
DNA: TGTGCCAGCAGCTTAGCCGGGGTCGAGAGGACAGATACGCAGTATTTT
size: -
D: -
J: TRBJ2-3
V: TRBV7-8

CDR3: CASSKASGPQETQYF
DNA: TGTGCCAGCAGCAAGGCTAGCGGACCCCAAGAGACCCAGTACTTC
size: -
D: TRBD2
J: TRBJ2-5
V: TRBV7-2

CDR3: CSVLSWEGSSYNEQFF
DNA: TGCAGCGTCTTATCCTGGGAGGGTAGCTCCTACAATGAGCAGTTCTTC
size: -
D: TRBD2
J: TRBJ2-1
V: TRBV29-1